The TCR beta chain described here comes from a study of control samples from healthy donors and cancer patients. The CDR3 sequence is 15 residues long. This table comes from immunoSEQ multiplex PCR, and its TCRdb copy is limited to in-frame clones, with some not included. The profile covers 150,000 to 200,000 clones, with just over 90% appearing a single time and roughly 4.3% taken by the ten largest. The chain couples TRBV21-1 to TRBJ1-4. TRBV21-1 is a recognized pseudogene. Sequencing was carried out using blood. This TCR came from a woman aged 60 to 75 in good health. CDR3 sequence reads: CASSINAIPNEKLFF. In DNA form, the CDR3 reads TGTGCCAGCAGCATAAATGCAATCCCTAATGAAAAACTGTTTTTT.